This T cell receptor (beta chain) was obtained from a study of human T cells and chemical hapten exposure (dated by TCRdb to the early 2020s). Background on the whole study: Libraries were pooled for sequencing, and per-sample TCR yields varied mainly because of small differences in library volumes within the pool. From each blood RNA sample, both TCR alpha and TCR beta chains were sequenced. The study tracked peripheral blood TCR repertoire changes in vivo during primary and secondary sensitization to the hapten diphenylcyclopropenone (DPC) in alopecia patients.

The CDR3 runs 13 amino acids, cysteine and phenylalanine included. Only CDR3 DNA is held: 39 bases, read in frame from base 1. CDR1 is given as SGHAT and CDR2 as FQNNGV, both from the germline V gene. Cut back by 5 bases and 5 bases, the V and J ends lie 12 bases apart. The time point label, as the study defines it: healthy volunteer bleed at 6 weeks. Total RNA was isolated from unfractionated whole blood collected in Tempus Blood RNA tubes. Four or five healthy volunteers acted as controls for TCR sequencing and had blood drawn at day 0, 2 weeks and 6 weeks. The method behind the library was RACE. Sequencing was carried out with a NextSeq 500. During library preparation, unique molecular identifiers were attached to individual cDNA molecules so that TCRs could be counted in a quantitative, reproducible way. In the original analysis: A median of about 87,000 TCRs per sample was observed, with a range of about 20,000 to 750,000. The Decombinator software suite was used to annotate V, J and CDR3 in the TCR reads. For the PS versus PT1 abundance plots, all samples were subsampled to the same number of TCRs (28,000). TCRs were defined as expanded if absent before sensitization and observed at least eight times at the 2-week time point. The raw public data were reprocessed by TCRdb itself: fastp quality trimming at Q25, MiXCR clonotype calling, in-frame beta chains only. Rows are combined by CDR3 protein, so each entry shows the most common genes and DNA. The V and J calls come from TCRdb's annotation, not from the publication. This sample has 35,000 to 50,000 distinct CDR3 sequences in its table, and approximately 4% of those were observed once. Around 5% of the sample lies in the top ten.

This clonotype was seen many times. Its recognized antigen is unknown. Base-call qualities are not available, and no considerably larger clone is one nucleotide away. General study outcomes and caveats: Repeated subsampling changed both the strength of the expansion versus patch-test correlation and the threshold at which that correlation became significant. The number of TCRs above 1 in 1000 frequency did not change with DPC sensitization; there was no evidence of global repertoire structure alterations.

The rearranged segments are TRBV11-2 and TRBJ1-2; matching of 5 bases hints at TRBD1 as the D gene. The sample consisted of whole blood. The origin of this receptor is a human donor in good health. Some clones in this sample may be carry-over from other donors' samples. The CDR3 region has the sequence CASSPGTAYGYTF. Read as DNA, the sequence is TGTGCCAGCAGCCCCGGGACGGCTTATGGCTACACCTTC.